This is a list of T cell receptor beta chains from one sample in a study of blood T cells in healthy people across ages. TCRdb re-called the 5' RACE reads with MiXCR, one entry per CDR3 protein. The sample consists of roughly 1,300,000 distinct CDR3 sequences, 59% of them appearing once. The sequenced sample was blood. Every receptor here comes from a man in his late teens or twenties in good health. The CDR3 runs from the conserved cysteine through the conserved F or W. D genes are given only for firm matches. Not every row has a clone size; where given, it reads once, few, many or a size class.

CDR3	DNA	V	J	D	size
CASSPQLGRGRSNYGYTF	TGTGCCAGCAGCCCTCAACTGGGAAGGGGGCGATCCAACTATGGCTACACCTTC	TRBV7-2	TRBJ1-2	TRBD1	-
CAISGPTSGVNEQYF	TGTGCCATCAGTGGCCCGACTAGCGGGGTAAACGAGCAGTACTTC	TRBV10-3	TRBJ2-7	TRBD2	-
CASSQDMIEQYF	TGCGCCAGCAGCCAAGATATGATCGAGCAGTACTTC	TRBV4-1	TRBJ2-7	-	few
CASSLPRQGPYGYTF	TGTGCCAGCAGCTTACCCCGACAGGGGCCCTATGGCTACACCTTC	TRBV7-9	TRBJ1-2	TRBD1	-
CASTYRGGYTF	TGTGCCAGCACCTATCGGGGGGGCTACACCTTC	TRBV28	TRBJ1-2	-	-
CSARAGVRGPKQETQYF	TGCAGTGCTAGAGCCGGGGTTCGGGGACCCAAACAAGAGACCCAGTACTTC	TRBV20-1	TRBJ2-5	-	-
CSAGTSGKSGANVLTF	TGCAGTGCTGGGACTAGCGGGAAATCTGGGGCCAACGTCCTGACTTTC	TRBV20-1	TRBJ2-6	TRBD2	-
CASSLGTGDYERYF	TGTGCCAGCAGTTTAGGGACAGGGGACTACGAGCGGTACTTC	TRBV12-3/TRBV12-4	TRBJ2-4	TRBD1	-
CASSLNVAGEETQYF	TGTGCCAGCAGCCTGAACGTAGCGGGAGAGGAGACCCAGTACTTC	TRBV3-1	TRBJ2-5	TRBD2	-
CATSRDRDLGYGYTF	TGTGCCACCAGCAGAGATCGCGACCTTGGCTATGGCTACACCTTC	TRBV15	TRBJ1-2	-	-
CASSPSSSLALQYF	TGTGCCAGCAGCCCCTCATCGTCCCTTGCGCTTCAGTACTTC	TRBV5-5	TRBJ2-4	-	-
CASRWTSGITDTQYF	TGTGCCAGCAGGTGGACTAGCGGAATCACAGATACGCAGTATTTT	TRBV2	TRBJ2-3	TRBD2	-
CSVEDPGSVNEQYF	TGCAGCGTTGAAGATCCCGGGAGTGTCAACGAGCAGTACTTC	TRBV29-1	TRBJ2-7	-	-
CASSLMMDRDRKEKLFF	TGTGCCAGCAGCTTGATGATGGACAGGGACCGCAAGGAAAAACTGTTTTTT	TRBV13	TRBJ1-4	TRBD1	few